Below, one T cell receptor beta chain is given with its context. Its antigen remains unidentified. This sample stems from a study of T-cell memory formation after mild COVID-19. General study results and limits: Pre-infection memory already had some responding clones, implying cross-reactive memory joined.

The CDR3 covers 15 residues. CDR1 is LNHNV, CDR2 YYDKDF, per germline (reference sequence). The V gene lost 1 base and the J gene lost 3 bases, with 12 bases spanning the gap. TCRdb used MiXCR to reprocess the 5' RACE reads, holding one entry per CDR3 protein. This sample has about 180,000 distinct CDR3 sequences, with 15% to 20% found just once. The material sequenced was PBMCs or a T cell subset sorted from them (not recorded which). The clonotype comes from a man between 18 and 29 years old who had mild COVID-19 (a few samples of this study predate the infection). Cell type and time point are not known. The chain combines TRBV15 with TRBJ2-5, with D perhaps matching TRBD1 or TRBD2 (5 bases each). For the CDR3, the DNA is TGTGCCACCAGCAGAGTTACGGGACGGGAAGAGACCCAGTACTTC. Its protein is CATSRVTGREETQYF.